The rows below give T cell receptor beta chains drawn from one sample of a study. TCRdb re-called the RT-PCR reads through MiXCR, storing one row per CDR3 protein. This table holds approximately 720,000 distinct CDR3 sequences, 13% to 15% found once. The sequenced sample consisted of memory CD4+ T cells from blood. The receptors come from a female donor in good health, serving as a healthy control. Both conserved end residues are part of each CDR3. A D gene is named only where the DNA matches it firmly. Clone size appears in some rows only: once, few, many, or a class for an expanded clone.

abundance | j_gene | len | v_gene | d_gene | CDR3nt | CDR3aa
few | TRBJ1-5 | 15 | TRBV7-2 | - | TGTGCCAGCAGCCCCTATGGGGGAGTTGAGCGGCCCCAGCATTTT | CASSPYGGVERPQHF
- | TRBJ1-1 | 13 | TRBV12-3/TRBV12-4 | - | TGTGCCAGCAGTTTTATGGTGAACACTGAAGCTTTCTTT | CASSFMVNTEAFF
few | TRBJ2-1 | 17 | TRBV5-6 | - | TGTGCCAGCAGCTCCCCAAGAGTATACAGGGCGGCGAGTGAGCAGTTCTTC | CASSSPRVYRAASEQFF
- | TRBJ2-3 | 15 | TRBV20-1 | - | TGCAGTGCTAGGGCCCCTAGCCGGAACTCAGATACGCAGTATTTT | CSARAPSRNSDTQYF
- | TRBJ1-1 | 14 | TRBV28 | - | TGTGCCAGCAGTTTATGGGTAAAGAACACTGAAGCTTTCTTT | CASSLWVKNTEAFF
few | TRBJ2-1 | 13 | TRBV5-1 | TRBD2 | TGCGCCAGCAGCACCGGACTAGTCAATGAGCAGTTCTTC | CASSTGLVNEQFF
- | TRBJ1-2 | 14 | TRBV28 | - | TGTGCCAGCCTCGGACAGATTACTAACTATGGCTACACCTTC | CASLGQITNYGYTF
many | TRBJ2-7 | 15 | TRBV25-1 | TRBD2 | TGTGCCAGCAGTGAAGGGCTAGCGGGCTCCTACGAGCAGTACTTC | CASSEGLAGSYEQYF
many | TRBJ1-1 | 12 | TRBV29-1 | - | TGCAGCGTTGAAGACACAGACACTGAAGCTTTCTTT | CSVEDTDTEAFF
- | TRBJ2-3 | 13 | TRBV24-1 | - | TGTGCCACCAGTGATTTGCATAGCTCGGCGCAGTATTTT | CATSDLHSSAQYF
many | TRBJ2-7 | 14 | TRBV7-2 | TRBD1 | TGTGCCAGCAGCTTAGGGACAGGGCTTTACGAGCAGTACTTC | CASSLGTGLYEQYF
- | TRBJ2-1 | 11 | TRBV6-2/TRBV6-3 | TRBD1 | TGTGCCAGCAGGAGGGACAGAGAGCAGTTCTTC | CASRRDREQFF
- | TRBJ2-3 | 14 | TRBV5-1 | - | TGCGCCAGCAGCTTTCTGACCGCCCAAGATACGCAGTATTTT | CASSFLTAQDTQYF
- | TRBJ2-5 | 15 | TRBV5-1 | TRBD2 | TGCGCCAGCAGCTTGGAGCGGGGCTTAGGAGAGACCCAGTACTTC | CASSLERGLGETQYF
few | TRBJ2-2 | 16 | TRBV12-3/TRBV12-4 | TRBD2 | TGTGCCAGCAGTCGAGGACTAGCGGGATTGTCCGGGGAGCTGTTTTTT | CASSRGLAGLSGELFF
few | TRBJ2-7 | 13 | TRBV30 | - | TGTGCCTGGAATACTGGACTTTCCTACGAGCAGTACTTC | CAWNTGLSYEQYF
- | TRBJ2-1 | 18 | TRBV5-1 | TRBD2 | TGCGCCAGCAGCCCCGGGACTAGCGGGAGACAGGGGGGGAATGAGCAGTTCTTC | CASSPGTSGRQGGNEQFF
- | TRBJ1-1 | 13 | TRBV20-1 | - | TGCAGTGCAAAACGGGGGTTTGAGGGTGAAGCTTTCTTT | CSAKRGFEGEAFF
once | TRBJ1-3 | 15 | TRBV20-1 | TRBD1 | TGCAGTGCTAGATTCGACAGGGGGTCTGGAAACACCATATATTTT | CSARFDRGSGNTIYF
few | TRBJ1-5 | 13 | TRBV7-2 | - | TGTGCCAGCAGCTTAGTATCGGGGGAGCCCCAGCATTTT | CASSLVSGEPQHF
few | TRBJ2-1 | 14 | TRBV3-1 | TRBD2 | TGTGCCAGCAGCCAGGCCCGGACTAGCGCCGAGCAGTTCTTC | CASSQARTSAEQFF
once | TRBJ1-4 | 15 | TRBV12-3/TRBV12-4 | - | TGTGCCAGCAGTTCATATTTGGAAACTAATGAAAAACTGTTTTTT | CASSSYLETNEKLFF
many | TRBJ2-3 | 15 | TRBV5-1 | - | TGCGCCAGCAGCGCGGTGGTTAGTTTAACAGATACGCAGTATTTT | CASSAVVSLTDTQYF
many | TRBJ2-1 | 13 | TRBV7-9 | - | TGTGCCAGCAGCTCCCGAGTCGACAATGAGCAGTTCTTC | CASSSRVDNEQFF
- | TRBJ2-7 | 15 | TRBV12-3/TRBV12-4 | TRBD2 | TGTGCCAGCAGCCCCACTAGCGGAGTCTTCTACGAGCAGTACTTC | CASSPTSGVFYEQYF
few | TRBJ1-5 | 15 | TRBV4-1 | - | TGCGCCAGCAGCCAAGTATGGGGCCCCAATCAGCCCCAGCATTTT | CASSQVWGPNQPQHF
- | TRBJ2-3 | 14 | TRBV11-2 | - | TGTGCCAGCAGCTTAAATAGCTTATCAGATACGCAGTATTTT | CASSLNSLSDTQYF
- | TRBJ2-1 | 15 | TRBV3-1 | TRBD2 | TGTGCCAGCAGCCAACCGGGACTAGGTAGCGATGAGCAGTTCTTC | CASSQPGLGSDEQFF
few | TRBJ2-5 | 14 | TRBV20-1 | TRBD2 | TGCAGTGCGAGCGGGGGGACCCTCCAAGAGACCCAGTACTTC | CSASGGTLQETQYF
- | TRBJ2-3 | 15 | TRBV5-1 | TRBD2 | TGCGCCAGCAGCTTGGACGGGGGGGTGTCAGATACGCAGTATTTT | CASSLDGGVSDTQYF
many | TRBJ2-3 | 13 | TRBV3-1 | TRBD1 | TGTGCCAGCAGACGGACAGGGGCAGATACGCAGTATTTT | CASRRTGADTQYF
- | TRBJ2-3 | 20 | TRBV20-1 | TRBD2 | TGCAGTGCTAGACCGGGGGGAGGACCAGGCGTGATTACTAGCACAGATACGCAGTATTTT | CSARPGGGPGVITSTDTQYF
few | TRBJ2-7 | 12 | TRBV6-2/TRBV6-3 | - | TGTGCCAGCAGTTACCCCCCCCTCGAGCAGTACTTC | CASSYPPLEQYF
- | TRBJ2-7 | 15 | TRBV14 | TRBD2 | TGTGCCAGCAGCACCAGTACTAGCGGGAGTAGTGAGCAGTACTTC | CASSTSTSGSSEQYF
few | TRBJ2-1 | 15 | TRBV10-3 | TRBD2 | TGTGCCATCAGTGCTGGGCGGGAGGAGATCGATGAGCAGTTCTTC | CAISAGREEIDEQFF
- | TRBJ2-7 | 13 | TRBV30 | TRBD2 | TGTGCCTGGTCCCCGGGGGGGGCCTACGAGCAGTACTTC | CAWSPGGAYEQYF
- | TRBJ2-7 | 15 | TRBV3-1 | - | TGTGCCAGCAGCCAAGCGGGACCAACGTCCTACGAGCAGTACTTC | CASSQAGPTSYEQYF